Included here is one TCR beta chain sequence, with context. In the same sample, other DNA sequences code for this CDR3. These data are taken from a study of blood T cell repertoires in COVID-19. Study details: There were acute and convalescent COVID-19 samples, and they came from the United States, Italy and Spain. T cells, B-cell-depleted T cells, or PBMCs provided the cDNA or gDNA that served as material.

In the original analysis: Amplified reference gene primers provided the basis for estimating nucleated cell counts. Generated by immunoSEQ multiplex PCR, the TCRdb table keeps only in-frame clones and is missing some. V, J and clone size were drawn from that table, and D and trimming were deduced from the DNA. Of some 330,000 clones in the sample, roughly 88% were seen once. Germline CDR1 and CDR2: DFQATT and SNEGSKA (reference sequence). V gave up 5 bases and J gave up 3 bases; unmatched junction bases: 1. The CDR3 is 11 amino acids. The rearrangement uses TRBV20-1 and TRBJ2-7; 7 bases agree with TRBD1. The sample taken for sequencing was peripheral blood. The receptor's source is a woman aged 45 to 65 with active or convalescent COVID-19. The CDR3 sequence: CSARQGYEQYF. CDR3 DNA: TGCAGTGCTCGACAGGGCTACGAGCAGTACTTC.